The 31 T cell receptor beta chains given below trace back to one sample, sequenced in a study of CXCR3-negative and CXCR3-positive naive CD8 T cells. UMI-labeled 5' RACE yielded the TRB cDNA libraries. Reprocessing the 5' RACE reads, TCRdb reports a single entry for every CDR3 protein and omits DNA. In all, the sample yields 45,000 to 60,000 distinct CDR3 sequences. Sequenced input: memory CD8+ T cells from blood. The receptors shown here come from a human donor in good health. Some clones in this sample may be carry-over from other donors' samples.

This chain uses TRBV20-1 with TRBJ2-7. CDR1 and CDR2 from the germline V gene are DFQATT and SNEGSKA (reference sequence). This CDR3 has 14 residues. This CDR3 reads CSASGAGISYEQYF.

The chain joins TRBV7-2 to TRBJ2-5. This CDR3 has 13 amino acids. The V gene's germline CDR1 is SGHTA and CDR2 FQGNSA. CDR3 sequence reads: CASSLWWEETQYF. Complete variable domain (other parts from reference TRBV7-2 and TRBJ2-5): GAGVSQSPSNKVTEKGKDVELRCDPISGHTALYWYRQSLGQGLEFLIYFQGNSAPDKSGLPSDRFSAERTGGSVSTLTIQRTQQEDSAVYLCASSLWWEETQYFGPGTRLLVL.

This clonotype is medium-sized by frequency. This chain uses TRBV9 with TRBJ2-2; TCRdb names TRBD1, which stays unverified in the absence of DNA. Germline V gene sequence: CDR1 SGDLS, CDR2 YYNGEE. The CDR3 sequence is 14 residues long. The CDR3 sequence: CASSVQGDTGELFF.

This chain uses TRBV12-3 or TRBV12-4 with TRBJ2-5; the TCRdb D gene call, TRBD1, has no DNA to confirm it. The CDR3 is 17 amino acids. CDR3 region: CASSLAPPGTGEETQYF.

The chain combines TRBV20-1 with TRBJ2-1. CDR1 and CDR2 (germline): DFQATT, SNEGSKA (reference sequence). The length of the CDR3 is 12 residues. CDR3: CSARALEIEQSF.

The chain recombines TRBV5-6 with TRBJ2-7; TCRdb gives TRBD1 as the D gene, but with no DNA this cannot be confirmed. Per germline, CDR1 SGHDT and CDR2 YYEEEE. The CDR3 contains 14 residues. Here the CDR3 reads CASSGQVTSYEQYF.

V usage is TRBV7-9 and J usage is TRBJ2-5. Germline V lookup: CDR1 SEHNR, CDR2 FQNEAQ (reference sequence). The CDR3 loop spans 14 amino acids. The CDR3 sequence is CASSLDGSLPTQYF.

The rearrangement links TRBV19 to TRBJ2-1. The CDR3 has 14 amino acids. Germline assignment: CDR1 LNHDA and CDR2 SQIVND (reference sequence). CDR3 loop: CASSLAATYNEQFF.

V and J are TRBV28 and TRBJ1-1; the TCRdb call, TRBD1, lacks DNA for checking. Germline CDR1 MDHEN, CDR2 SYDVKM. This CDR3 is built from 16 residues. This CDR3 is CASASLGGILNTEAFF.

The V and J genes are TRBV6-5 and TRBJ2-7. The CDR3 spans 12 residues. Germline lookup yields CDR1 MNHEY and CDR2 SVGAGI. CDR3 residues: CASSYLGFEQYF.

This rearrangement joins TRBV14 to TRBJ2-1. The CDR3 spans 18 residues. Germline-derived CDR1 and CDR2 are SGHDN and FVKESK. The CDR3 is CASSQDGWDRGTYNEQFF. Full variable domain (remainder filled in from reference TRBV14 and TRBJ2-1): EAGVTQFPSHSVIEKGQTVTLRCDPISGHDNLYWYRRVMGKEIKFLLHFVKESKQDESGMPNNRFLAERTGGTYSTLKVQPAELEDSGVYFCASSQDGWDRGTYNEQFFGPGTRLTVL.

The chain recombines TRBV27 with TRBJ2-1; TCRdb gives TRBD1 as the D gene, but with no DNA this cannot be confirmed. The CDR3 spans 14 residues. Germline lookup yields CDR1 MNHEY and CDR2 SMNVEV (reference sequence). CDR3 in amino acids: CASSPPGQYNEQFF.

The chain has TRBV20-1 and TRBJ2-1; TCRdb outputs TRBD2, but without DNA this stays unchecked. Looked up from germline, CDR1 is DFQATT and CDR2 is SNEGSKA (reference sequence). The CDR3 totals 16 residues. CDR3 sequence reads: CSASPTERGGLNEQFF.

This chain joins TRBV28 and TRBJ2-1; as DNA is missing, the TRBD1 call by TCRdb cannot be tested. This CDR3 spans 15 amino acids. The germline V gene encodes CDR1 MDHEN and CDR2 SYDVKM. The chain's CDR3 is CASSPPQSSYNEQFF.

CDR3 sequence: CSAREWAVVQGIGEQFF. The genes are TRBV20-1 and TRBJ2-1; without DNA, the TCRdb call of TRBD1 cannot be checked. In germline, CDR1 is DFQATT, CDR2 SNEGSKA (reference sequence). The CDR3 has 17 amino acids.

The chain uses TRBV29-1 and TRBJ2-1; TCRdb lists TRBD2, though no DNA is available to test this call. This CDR3 is built from 12 residues. Germline CDR1 is SQVTM and CDR2 is ANQGSEA. CDR3 region: CSVESGLAEQFF.

The chain has TRBV28 and TRBJ1-2. Germline V gene data show CDR1 as MDHEN and CDR2 as SYDVKM. The CDR3 contains 12 residues. CDR3: CASSLVSGGYTF.

The chain uses TRBV10-3 and TRBJ2-7; TCRdb indicates TRBD1, and absent DNA this call remains unverified. The CDR3 totals 16 residues. Per the germline V gene, CDR1 is ENHRY and CDR2 is SYGVKD. CDR3 loop: CAISYDGQDTSYEQYF.

J is TRBJ2-7 and V is TRBV7-9. In germline, CDR1 is SEHNR, CDR2 FQNEAQ (reference sequence). There are 14 residues in the CDR3. CDR3 sequence reads: CASSLGGRSHEQYF. Variable domain in full (rest from reference TRBV7-9 and TRBJ2-7): DTGVSQNPRHKITKRGQNVTFRCDPISEHNRLYWYRQTLGQGPEFLTYFQNEAQLEKSRLLSDRFSAERPKGSFSTLEIQRTEQGDSAMYLCASSLGGRSHEQYFGPGTRLTVT.

The V and J genes are TRBV18 and TRBJ2-7. There are 12 residues in the CDR3. Looked up from germline, CDR1 is KGHSH and CDR2 is LQKENI. The CDR3: CASSPQGVEQYF.

The rearrangement joins TRBV20-1 to TRBJ1-1; TCRdb names TRBD1, which stays unverified in the absence of DNA. Germline V gene lookup returns CDR1 DFQATT and CDR2 SNEGSKA (reference sequence). CDR3 length equals 15 residues. Here the CDR3 reads CSAGYSQGVDTEAFF.

This chain uses TRBV6-5 with TRBJ1-6; TCRdb selects TRBD1, and the lack of DNA leaves this call unchecked. Germline V gene data show CDR1 as MNHEY and CDR2 as SVGAGI. This CDR3 spans 18 amino acids. Here the CDR3 reads CASSYPDRKVPHRPPLHF.

This chain uses TRBV27 with TRBJ1-2; TCRdb returns TRBD1, unconfirmable since there is no DNA. CDR1 is MNHEY, CDR2 SMNVEV, per germline (reference sequence). This CDR3 is 14 amino acids long. The CDR3 loop is CASWDRGVDYGYTF.

The rearrangement links TRBV7-9 to TRBJ2-3; TCRdb indicates TRBD2, and absent DNA this call remains unverified. Germline V gives CDR1 SEHNR, CDR2 FQNEAQ (reference sequence). The CDR3 is made up of 12 amino acids. The chain's CDR3 is CASSFGGDTQYF.

The V and J genes are TRBV4-1 and TRBJ2-2; TCRdb's D call of TRBD2 is untestable without DNA. This CDR3 contains 15 residues. Germline V gives CDR1 MGHRA, CDR2 YSYEKL. Here the CDR3 reads CASSQTLVSDGELFF.

This chain links TRBV7-3 with TRBJ2-1; TCRdb's D gene call, TRBD1, goes unchecked for lack of DNA. The CDR3 is 19 amino acids. Germline V gives CDR1 SGHTA, CDR2 FQGTGA. CDR3 amino acids: CASSLPAQMGQEGRNEQFF.

This chain connects TRBV5-1 to TRBJ2-7. The CDR3 totals 14 residues. Looked up from germline, CDR1 is SGHRS and CDR2 is YFSETQ. The CDR3 spells CASSLVGENDEQYF. Supplemented by reference TRBV5-1 and TRBJ2-7, the full variable domain reads KAGVTQTPRYLIKTRGQQVTLSCSPISGHRSVSWYQQTPGQGLQFLFEYFSETQRNKGNFPGRFSGRQFSNSRSEMNVSTLELGDSALYLCASSLVGENDEQYFGPGTRLTVT.

The gene calls are TRBV6-1 and TRBJ2-2; TCRdb proposes TRBD1, but this gene call is untestable without DNA. The CDR3 is 15 amino acids. The germline gives CDR1 MNHNS, CDR2 SASEGT. The CDR3 loop is CASSQGPYSTGELFF.

J is TRBJ1-5 and V is TRBV10-3. CDR3 length: 15 amino acids. The germline V gene encodes CDR1 ENHRY and CDR2 SYGVKD. The CDR3 loop is CAISEGPMGNQPQHF.

The chain uses TRBV19 and TRBJ2-7; TCRdb outputs TRBD1, but without DNA this stays unchecked. In germline, CDR1 is LNHDA, CDR2 SQIVND (reference sequence). CDR3 length equals 15 residues. CDR3 region: CASSMGQIPFYEQYF.

This chain links TRBV9 with TRBJ2-1; no DNA is available, so the TRBD1 call from TCRdb remains unchecked. CDR3 size: 14 residues. Germline CDR1 SGDLS, CDR2 YYNGEE. The CDR3 spells CASSPGGSYNEQFF.